The present T cell receptor (beta chain) was sequenced within a study of T cell responses to AZD1222 COVID-19 vaccine. Overall study findings and caveats: Most donors were white British and more were female, and clonal diversity was possibly underestimated. AZD1222 recipients seropositive at baseline numbered only five or six. Every sample of the repertoires postdated the peak T cell response.

Measured with immunoSEQ multiplex PCR; TCRdb has only the in-frame clones, and not every one. This sample yields 100,000 to 120,000 clones, of which over 85% are seen a single time; approximately 3.1% belongs to the top ten. With regard to this clone: Its specificity is not known.

The sequencing here drew on peripheral blood, taken on day 0 of MenACWY control vaccination. The receptor comes from an adult in good health.

The CDR3 sequence: CASSLTEAETQYF. The CDR3 nucleotides read TGTGCCAGCAGCTTAACAGAGGCAGAGACCCAGTACTTC. The rearrangement joins TRBV7-3 to TRBJ2-5; D remains ambiguous. In germline, CDR1 is SGHTA, CDR2 FQGTGA. The CDR3 loop spans 13 amino acids. Between the trimmed V and J ends, which lost 0 bases and 4 bases, there was a span of 6 bases.